These 8 T cell receptor beta chains share one sample of origin, sequenced in a study of blood T cell repertoires in COVID-19. Profiled with immunoSEQ multiplex PCR; TCRdb holds only in-frame clones, not every one. The sample has about 150,000 clones; around 80% are singletons. The material sequenced was peripheral blood. The receptors were sampled from a human donor in a cohort sampled during active COVID-19.

V and J are TRBV30 and TRBJ2-7; a weak D match, TRBD1 (5 bases). Germline CDR1 is GTSNPN and CDR2 is SVGIG (reference sequence). This CDR3 has 15 amino acids. V dropped 0 bases and J dropped 1 base, with 13 bases sitting between them. This chain's CDR3 is CAWSVGQGRSYEQYF. CDR3 sequence (DNA): TGTGCCTGGAGTGTAGGGCAGGGTAGGTCCTACGAGCAGTACTTC. The whole variable domain, remainder taken from reference TRBV30 and TRBJ2-7, is SQTIHQWPATLVQPVGSPLSLECTVEGTSNPNLYWYRQAAGRGLQLLFYSVGIGQISSEVPQNLSASRPQDRQFILSSKKLLLSDSGFYLCAWSVGQGRSYEQYFGPGTRLTVT.

This clone appeared a single time. The chain has TRBV5-6 and TRBJ1-2; weak D call: TRBD1 (5 bases). V lost 4 bases and J 5 bases, leaving 15 bases between the germline ends. The CDR3 is made up of 14 amino acids. CDR1 is SGHDT, CDR2 YYEEEE, per germline. CDR3 in DNA: TGTGCCAGCAGCCTCCGGGGCGGGGAGTATGGCTACACCTTC. It encodes CASSLRGGEYGYTF.

The chain couples TRBV19 to TRBJ1-1, with D unresolved. Germline CDR1 LNHDA, CDR2 SQIVND (reference sequence). V was trimmed by 5 bases and J by 0 bases, leaving 10 bases between them. The CDR3 length is 14 residues. The CDR3 sequence is CASSETNLNTEAFF. The DNA for the CDR3 is TGTGCCAGTAGTGAGACAAATTTGAACACTGAAGCTTTCTTT.

This clone occurred once. V usage is TRBV5-1 and J usage is TRBJ2-3; D is undetermined. Trimming removed 4 bases from V and 4 bases from J, with 7 bases in between. In germline, CDR1 is SGHRS, CDR2 YFSETQ. This CDR3 comprises 12 residues. The CDR3 DNA sequence: TGCGCCAGCAGCCGAGAAGCAGATACGCAGTATTTT. This sequence encodes CASSREADTQYF.

V and J are TRBV4-1 and TRBJ2-1; 8 bases agree with TRBD2. J gave up 6 bases and V 4 bases, and 14 bases lay outside the gene matches. Germline V CDR1 and CDR2: MGHRA, YSYEKL. The CDR3 runs 17 residues. The chain's CDR3 is CASSPYPSGGGINEQFF. CDR3 DNA: TGCGCCAGCAGCCCGTATCCCTCGGGGGGGGGAATCAATGAGCAGTTCTTC.

This clone was seen once. CDR3 amino acids: CASIPTATGTQYF. As DNA, the CDR3 is TGCGCCAGCATCCCGACTGCCACGGGGACGCAGTATTTT. The chain links TRBV10-2 to TRBJ2-3; tentative D call: TRBD2 (5 bases). The V gene's germline CDR1 is WSHSY and CDR2 SAAADI. V was shortened by 7 bases and J by 9 bases, with 17 bases between the two germline ends. The CDR3 has 13 amino acids.

The CDR3 region is CASSLAQGGRTDEQFF. DNA for the CDR3: TGTGCCAGCAGCTTAGCGCAAGGGGGCCGAACGGATGAGCAGTTCTTC. The chain employs TRBV7-7 and TRBJ2-1, with 7 positions matching TRBD1. The CDR3 consists of 16 residues. CDR1 and CDR2 (germline): SSHAT, FNYEAQ (reference sequence). J gave up 8 bases and V 0 bases, and 10 bases lay outside the gene matches.

This clone was seen only a few times. The chain uses TRBV19 and TRBJ2-7; perhaps TRBD1 as D (5 bases). Trimming removed 4 bases at V and 1 base at J, with 11 bases between. CDR1 is LNHDA and CDR2 is SQIVND in the germline V gene (reference sequence). This CDR3 is built from 14 residues. The chain's CDR3 is CASSTPGLSYEQYF. The CDR3 nucleotides read TGTGCCAGTAGTACGCCAGGGTTATCCTACGAGCAGTACTTC.